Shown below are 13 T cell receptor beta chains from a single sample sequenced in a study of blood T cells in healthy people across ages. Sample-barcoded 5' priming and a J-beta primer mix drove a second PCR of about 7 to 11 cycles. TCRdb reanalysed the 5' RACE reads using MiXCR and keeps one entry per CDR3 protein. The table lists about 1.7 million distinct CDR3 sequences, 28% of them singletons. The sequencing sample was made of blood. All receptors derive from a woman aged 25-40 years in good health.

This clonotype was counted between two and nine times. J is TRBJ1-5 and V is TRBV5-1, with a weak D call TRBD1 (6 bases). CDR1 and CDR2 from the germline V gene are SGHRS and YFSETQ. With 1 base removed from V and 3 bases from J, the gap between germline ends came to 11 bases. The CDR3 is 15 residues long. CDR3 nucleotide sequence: TGCGCCAGCAGCTTGCAGGGGAAGTTCAATCAGCCCCAGCATTTT. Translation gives CASSLQGKFNQPQHF.

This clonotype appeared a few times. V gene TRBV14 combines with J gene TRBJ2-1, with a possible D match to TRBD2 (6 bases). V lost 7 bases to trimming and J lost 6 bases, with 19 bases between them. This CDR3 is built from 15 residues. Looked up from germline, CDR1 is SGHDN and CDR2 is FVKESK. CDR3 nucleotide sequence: TGTGCCAGCATGAAGGGCGGGGTTATAGCCAATGAGCAGTTCTTC. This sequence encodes CASMKGGVIANEQFF.

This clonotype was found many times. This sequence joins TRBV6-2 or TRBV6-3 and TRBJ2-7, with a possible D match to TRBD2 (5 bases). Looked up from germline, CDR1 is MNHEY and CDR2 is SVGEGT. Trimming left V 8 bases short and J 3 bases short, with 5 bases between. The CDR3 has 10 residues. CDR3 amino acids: CASGSYEQYF. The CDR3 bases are TGTGCCAGCGGGAGCTACGAGCAGTACTTC.

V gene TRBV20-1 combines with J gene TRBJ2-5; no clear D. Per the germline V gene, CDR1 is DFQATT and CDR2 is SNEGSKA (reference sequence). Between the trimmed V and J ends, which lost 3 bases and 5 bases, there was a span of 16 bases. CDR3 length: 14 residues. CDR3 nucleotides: TGCAGTGCTAGTGGAGCTAGACGAAGTGAGACCCAGTACTTC. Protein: CSASGARRSETQYF.

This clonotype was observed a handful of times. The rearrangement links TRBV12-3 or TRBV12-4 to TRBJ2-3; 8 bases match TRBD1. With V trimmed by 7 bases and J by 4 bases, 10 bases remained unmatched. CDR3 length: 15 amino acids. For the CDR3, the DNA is TGTGCCAGCACCACCCCGGGACAGGTCCCAGATACGCAGTATTTT. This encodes CASTTPGQVPDTQYF.

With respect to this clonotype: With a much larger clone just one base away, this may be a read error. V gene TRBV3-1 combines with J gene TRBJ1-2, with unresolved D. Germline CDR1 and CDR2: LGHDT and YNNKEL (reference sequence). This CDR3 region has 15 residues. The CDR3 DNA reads TGTGCCTGCAGCCAAGGCGGGGTGAAAGTTTATGGCTACACCTTC. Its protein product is CACSQGGVKVYGYTF.

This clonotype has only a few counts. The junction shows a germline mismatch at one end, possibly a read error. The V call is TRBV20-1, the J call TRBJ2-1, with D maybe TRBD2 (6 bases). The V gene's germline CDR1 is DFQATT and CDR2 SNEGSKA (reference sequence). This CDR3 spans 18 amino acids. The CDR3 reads CSARAPGLPPSSYNEQFF. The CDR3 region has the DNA TGCAGTGCCAGAGCCCCGGGACTCCCCCCGAGCTCCTACAATGAGCAGTTCTTC.

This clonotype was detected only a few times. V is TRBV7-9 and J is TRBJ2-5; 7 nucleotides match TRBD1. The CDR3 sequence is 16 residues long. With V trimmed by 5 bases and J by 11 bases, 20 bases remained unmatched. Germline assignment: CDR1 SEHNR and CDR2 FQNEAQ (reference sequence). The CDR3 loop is CASSPYRQGLYNEQYF. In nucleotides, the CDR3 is TGTGCCAGCAGCCCCTACCGACAGGGTCTATACAATGAGCAGTACTTC.

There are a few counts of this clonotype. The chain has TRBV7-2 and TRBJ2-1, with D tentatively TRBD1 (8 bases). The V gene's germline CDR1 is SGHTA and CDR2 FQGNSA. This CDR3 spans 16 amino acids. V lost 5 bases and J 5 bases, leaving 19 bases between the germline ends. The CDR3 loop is CASSIESGTGNNEQFF. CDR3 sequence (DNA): TGTGCCAGCAGCATCGAGAGCGGGACAGGTAACAATGAGCAGTTCTTC.

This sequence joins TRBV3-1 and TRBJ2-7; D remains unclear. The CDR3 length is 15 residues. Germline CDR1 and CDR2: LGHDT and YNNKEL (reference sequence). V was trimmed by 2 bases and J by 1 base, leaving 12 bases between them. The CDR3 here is CASSQMVLQSYEQYF. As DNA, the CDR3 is TGTGCCAGCAGCCAAATGGTTTTACAGTCCTACGAGCAGTACTTC.

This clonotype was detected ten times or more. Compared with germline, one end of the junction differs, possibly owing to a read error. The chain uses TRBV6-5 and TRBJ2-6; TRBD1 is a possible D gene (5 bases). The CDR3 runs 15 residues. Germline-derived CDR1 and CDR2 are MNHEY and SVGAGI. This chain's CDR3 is CASRSPLSGANVLTF. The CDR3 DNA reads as TGTGCCAGCCGCAGTCCCTTGTCTGGGGCCAATGTCCTGACTTTC.

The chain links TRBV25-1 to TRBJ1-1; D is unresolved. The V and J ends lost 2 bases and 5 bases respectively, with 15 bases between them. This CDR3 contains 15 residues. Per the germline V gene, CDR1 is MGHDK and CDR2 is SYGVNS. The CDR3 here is CASSERLAGMTEAFF. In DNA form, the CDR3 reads TGTGCCAGCAGTGAAAGGCTCGCTGGGATGACTGAAGCTTTCTTT.

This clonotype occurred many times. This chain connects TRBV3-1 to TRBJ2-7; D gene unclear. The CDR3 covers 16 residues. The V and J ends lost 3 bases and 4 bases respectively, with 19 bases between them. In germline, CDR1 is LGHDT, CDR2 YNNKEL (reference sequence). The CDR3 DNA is TGTGCCAGCAGCCATGATGGGGTTCTTGGTGTGTACGAGCAGTACTTC. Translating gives CASSHDGVLGVYEQYF.